This T cell receptor beta chain was observed in a study of shared clonotypes between healthy human individuals. Findings and caveats of the study: The study generally estimated greater richness for naive than memory subsets. Some naive CD4 clonotypes, 4% to 6%, turned up in common across several donors.

Clones were sequenced by immunoSEQ multiplex PCR, and TCRdb holds only the in-frame ones, with some missing. The table includes about 1 million clones, about 80% detected once. As to this clone: Antigen unknown.

Germline CDR1 reads SGDLS; CDR2 reads YYNGEE. The length of the CDR3 is 14 residues. The ends were cut back, 4 bases at V and 6 bases at J, with 15 bases in the middle. Sequencing was performed on memory CD4+ T cells sorted from blood. As for subset: CD45RA-negative fraction. The V gene is TRBV9, the J gene TRBJ2-3; D uncertain. The TCR sequence derives from a man younger than 35 in good health. The DNA of the CDR3 is TGTGCCAGCAGCCCAAGGATATTGCTCGATACGCAGTATTTT. It is translated as CASSPRILLDTQYF. The entire variable domain, with the rest obtained from reference TRBV9 and TRBJ2-3, is as follows: DSGVTQTPKHLITATGQRVTLRCSPRSGDLSVYWYQQSLDQGLQFLIQYYNGEERAKGNILERFSAQQFPDLHSELNLSSLELGDSALYFCASSPRILLDTQYFGPGTRLTVL.